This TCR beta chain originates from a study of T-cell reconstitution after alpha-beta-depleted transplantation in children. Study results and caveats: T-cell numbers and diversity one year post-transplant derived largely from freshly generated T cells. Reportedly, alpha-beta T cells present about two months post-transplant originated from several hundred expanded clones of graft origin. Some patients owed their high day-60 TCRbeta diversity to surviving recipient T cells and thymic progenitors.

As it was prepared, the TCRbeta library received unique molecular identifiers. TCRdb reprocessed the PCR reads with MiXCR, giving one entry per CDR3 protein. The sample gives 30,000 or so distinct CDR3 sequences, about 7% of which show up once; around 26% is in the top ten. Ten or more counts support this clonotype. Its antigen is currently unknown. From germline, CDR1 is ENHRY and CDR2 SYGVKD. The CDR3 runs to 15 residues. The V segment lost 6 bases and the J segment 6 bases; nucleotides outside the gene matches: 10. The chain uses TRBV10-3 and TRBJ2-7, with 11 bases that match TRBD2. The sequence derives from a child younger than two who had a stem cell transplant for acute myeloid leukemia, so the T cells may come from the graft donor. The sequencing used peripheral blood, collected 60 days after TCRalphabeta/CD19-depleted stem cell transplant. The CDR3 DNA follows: TGTGCCATCAGATCCGTAGCGGGAGGGCCAAGCGAGCAGTACTTC. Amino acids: CAIRSVAGGPSEQYF.